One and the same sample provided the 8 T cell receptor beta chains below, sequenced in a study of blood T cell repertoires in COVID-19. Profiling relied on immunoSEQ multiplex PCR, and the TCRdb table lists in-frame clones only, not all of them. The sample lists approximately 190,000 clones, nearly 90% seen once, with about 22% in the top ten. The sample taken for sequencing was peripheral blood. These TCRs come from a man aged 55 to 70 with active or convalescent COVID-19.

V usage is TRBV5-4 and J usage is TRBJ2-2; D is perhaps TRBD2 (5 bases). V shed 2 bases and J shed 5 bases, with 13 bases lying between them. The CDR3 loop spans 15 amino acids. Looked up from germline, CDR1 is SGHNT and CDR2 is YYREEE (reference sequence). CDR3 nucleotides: TGTGCCAGCAGCTTCCCGGGAATGGGGACCGGGGAGCTGTTTTTT. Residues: CASSFPGMGTGELFF.

CDR3 DNA: TGCGCCAGCAGCCCAGGACAGGGGATGCAAAACGAGCAGTACTTC. Protein: CASSPGQGMQNEQYF. The rearrangement links TRBV5-1 to TRBJ2-7; 9 bases match TRBD1. Germline-derived CDR1 and CDR2 are SGHRS and YFSETQ. Trimming took 4 bases from V and 5 from J; bases not matched to a gene: 10. The CDR3 has 15 residues.

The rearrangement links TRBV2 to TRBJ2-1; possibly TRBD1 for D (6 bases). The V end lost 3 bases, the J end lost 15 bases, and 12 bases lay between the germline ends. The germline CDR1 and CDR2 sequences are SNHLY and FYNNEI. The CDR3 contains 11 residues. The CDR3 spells CASSDRGPRFF. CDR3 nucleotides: TGTGCCAGCAGTGACAGGGGCCCAAGGTTCTTC.

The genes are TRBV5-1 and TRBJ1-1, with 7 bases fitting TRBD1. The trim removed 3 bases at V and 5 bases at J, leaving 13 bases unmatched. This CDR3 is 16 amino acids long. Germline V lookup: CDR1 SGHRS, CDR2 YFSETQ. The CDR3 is CASSWSGQAGGTEAFF. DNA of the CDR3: TGCGCCAGCAGCTGGAGCGGACAGGCCGGAGGGACTGAAGCTTTCTTT.

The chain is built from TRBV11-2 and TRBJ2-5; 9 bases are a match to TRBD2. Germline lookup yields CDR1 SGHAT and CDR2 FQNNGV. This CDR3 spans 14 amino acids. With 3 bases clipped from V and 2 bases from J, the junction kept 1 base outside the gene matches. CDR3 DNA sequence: TGTGCCAGCAGCTTTCTAGCGGGGCAAGAGACCCAGTACTTC. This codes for CASSFLAGQETQYF.

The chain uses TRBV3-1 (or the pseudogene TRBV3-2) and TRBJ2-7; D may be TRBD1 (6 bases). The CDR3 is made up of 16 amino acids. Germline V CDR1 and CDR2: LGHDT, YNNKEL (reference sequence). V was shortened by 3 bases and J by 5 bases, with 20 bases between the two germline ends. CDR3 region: CASSQLSRKGHHEQYF. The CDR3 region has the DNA TGTGCCAGCAGCCAGCTGAGTCGGAAGGGACACCACGAGCAGTACTTC.

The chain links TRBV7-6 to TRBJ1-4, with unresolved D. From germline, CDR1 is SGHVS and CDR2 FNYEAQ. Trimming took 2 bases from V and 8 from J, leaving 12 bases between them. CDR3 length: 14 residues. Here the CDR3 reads CASSLTRLREKLFF. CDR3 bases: TGTGCCAGCAGCTTAACGCGTTTAAGAGAAAAACTGTTTTTT. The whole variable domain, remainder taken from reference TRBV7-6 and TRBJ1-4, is GAGVSQSPRYKVTKRGQDVALRCDPISGHVSLYWYRQALGQGPEFLTYFNYEAQQDKSGLPNDRFSAERPEGSISTLTIQRTEQRDSAMYRCASSLTRLREKLFFGSGTQLSVL.

The CDR3 sequence is CASSDSKNPNTGELFF. In DNA, the CDR3 is TGTGCCAGCAGCGATAGCAAAAACCCGAACACCGGGGAGCTGTTTTTT. The chain links TRBV11-2 to TRBJ2-2; no clear D. Germline V CDR1 and CDR2: SGHAT, FQNNGV. The CDR3 is made up of 16 amino acids. V dropped 5 bases and J dropped 0 bases, with 13 bases sitting between them.